Listed here is a single T cell receptor (beta chain). Its specificity is not known. Germline CDR1 SEHNR, CDR2 FQNEAQ (reference sequence). The CDR3 extends over 15 amino acids. V lost 6 bases to trimming and J lost 0 bases, with 15 bases between them. This sample was taken from a study of cytomegalovirus exposure and HLA in healthy donors. 13 Jbeta primers and 60 Vbeta primers were used for the PCR. This table comes from immunoSEQ multiplex PCR, and its TCRdb copy is limited to in-frame clones, with some not included. This sample has about 61,000 clones, with 80% to 90% found just once. Study observations and caveats: Earlier analysis found most TCR beta V segments productive about 87% or about 30% of the time.

The sequence derives from a man aged 30-40 years in good health and CMV-seropositive. The specimen was PBMCs. The chain uses TRBV7-9 and TRBJ2-7, with D unresolved. This chain's CDR3 is CASSSGFTYSYEQYF. In DNA, the CDR3 is TGTGCCAGCAGTTCAGGCTTTACTTACTCCTACGAGCAGTACTTC.